The text below deals with one TCR beta chain. Its target is unknown. This record belongs to a study of cytomegalovirus exposure and HLA in healthy donors. Study-wide results and caveats: A later analysis linked a missense variant in DCLRE1C to the trimming of TCR beta V and J genes. Some TCR beta chains (more than 150 of them) were listed as cytomegalovirus-associated.

PCR used 60 Vbeta primers and 13 Jbeta primers. Here immunoSEQ multiplex PCR was the method, and the copy in TCRdb shows in-frame clones only, minus some. The table includes 110,000 to 150,000 clones, over 8% detected once. The receptor was isolated from a male donor in good health and CMV-seronegative. Sequencing was performed on PBMCs.

The DNA for the CDR3 is TGTGCCAGCAGCGCGGCGCCCCTTTCCTACGAGCAGTACTTC. Protein sequence: CASSAAPLSYEQYF. The chain combines TRBV7-2 with TRBJ2-7; no clear D. V was clipped by 5 bases and J by 1 base, with 12 bases between them. In germline, CDR1 is SGHTA, CDR2 FQGNSA. This CDR3 is built from 14 residues.